These 13 T cell receptor beta chains came from one sample sequenced in a study of blood T cell repertoires in COVID-19. The data were produced by immunoSEQ multiplex PCR, yet TCRdb's version contains in-frame clones alone and is incomplete. Of almost 200,000 clones detected, roughly 90% appear once; the ten largest clones hold approximately 8.2%. Specimen: PBMCs or T cells enriched from blood (not recorded which). Receptors were obtained from a woman aged 18-29 years who had recovered from COVID-19.

The chain carries TRBV2 and TRBJ2-1; no definite D call. This CDR3 contains 15 residues. V lost 4 bases and J lost 3, with 13 bases in between. The germline V gene encodes CDR1 SNHLY and CDR2 FYNNEI. The CDR3 bases are TGTGCCAGCAGTGGTGTGAGACATAACTACAATGAGCAGTTCTTC. This codes for CASSGVRHNYNEQFF.

The CDR3 protein is CASSFMGGSSGANVLTF. The CDR3 DNA sequence: TGTGCCAGCAGTTTCATGGGCGGGAGCTCTGGGGCCAACGTCCTGACTTTC. The chain recombines TRBV27 with TRBJ2-6; TRBD2 matches at 7 bases. J lost 0 bases, V lost 3 bases, and 5 bases had no gene match. The CDR3 has 17 residues. Germline V CDR1 and CDR2: MNHEY, SMNVEV (reference sequence).

On this clone: This sample includes further DNA sequences coding for the same CDR3. The CDR3 bases are TGTGCCAGCAGCCTTGGGACAGGCACAGATACGCAGTATTTT. It codes for CASSLGTGTDTQYF. The chain couples TRBV7-9 to TRBJ2-3; 7 bases line up with TRBD1. The trim removed 5 bases at V and 1 base at J, leaving 3 bases unmatched. The CDR3 has 14 residues. The germline CDR1 and CDR2 sequences are SEHNR and FQNEAQ (reference sequence).

With respect to this clone: This sample includes further DNA sequences coding for the same CDR3. The chain joins TRBV28 to TRBJ1-5, with D possibly being TRBD1 (5 bases). Germline CDR1 reads MDHEN; CDR2 reads SYDVKM. V gave up 3 bases and J gave up 2 bases, with 11 bases separating them. The CDR3 loop spans 15 amino acids. The CDR3 sequence is CASSLGGVGNQPQHF. Here the CDR3 DNA reads TGTGCCAGCAGTTTGGGGGGGGTGGGCAATCAGCCCCAGCATTTT.

V usage is TRBV7-2 and J usage is TRBJ2-1; 15 nucleotides match TRBD2. The V gene end was trimmed by 5 bases and the J gene end by 10 bases; junction bases not matched to a gene: 3. Germline V gene data show CDR1 as SGHTA and CDR2 as FQGNSA. This CDR3 has 14 amino acids. The CDR3 DNA reads TGTGCCAGCAGCGCGGGACTAGCGGGGGGAGAGCAGTTCTTC. It codes for CASSAGLAGGEQFF.

This clone was counted between two and nine times. The genes are TRBV19 and TRBJ2-3; 15 bases agree with TRBD2. Germline lookup yields CDR1 LNHDA and CDR2 SQIVND (reference sequence). Trimming cost V 5 bases and J 5 bases; bases outside gene matches: 5. The CDR3 spans 16 residues. CDR3 amino acids: CASSPQGLAGGDTQYF. CDR3 coding DNA: TGTGCCAGTAGTCCCCAGGGACTAGCGGGAGGAGATACGCAGTATTTT.

This chain joins TRBV10-3 and TRBJ2-3; weak D call: TRBD1 (6 bases). The germline V gene encodes CDR1 ENHRY and CDR2 SYGVKD. Trimming pared 6 bases from V and 2 bases from J, leaving 12 bases between. The length of the CDR3 is 14 residues. The CDR3 reads CAISFKGDTDTQYF. CDR3 DNA sequence: TGTGCCATCAGCTTCAAGGGGGACACAGATACGCAGTATTTT.

The rearrangement uses TRBV15 and TRBJ2-3; TRBD2 aligns across 8 bases. The CDR3 sequence is 15 residues long. The J segment lost 0 bases and the V segment lost 5 bases, leaving 4 bases of the junction unmatched. Germline-derived CDR1 and CDR2 are LNHNV and YYDKDF (reference sequence). CDR3 loop: CATSRSGASTDTQYF. Here the CDR3 DNA reads TGTGCCACCAGCCGTAGCGGGGCTAGCACAGATACGCAGTATTTT. Looking up the rest from reference TRBV15 and TRBJ2-3 gives the full variable domain: DAMVIQNPRYQVTQFGKPVTLSCSQTLNHNVMYWYQQKSSQAPKLLFHYYDKDFNNEADTPDNFQSRRPNTSFCFLDIRSPGLGDTAMYLCATSRSGASTDTQYFGPGTRLTVL.

V and J are TRBV12-3 or TRBV12-4 and TRBJ1-3; D is ambiguous. This CDR3 is 12 amino acids long. The V end was cut by 6 bases, the J end by 1 base, with 4 bases between. DNA of the CDR3: TGTGCCAGCAGGTATTCTGGAAACACCATATATTTT. Protein product: CASRYSGNTIYF.

The V call is TRBV5-1, the J call TRBJ2-3, with 8 bases fitting TRBD2. This CDR3 region has 16 residues. Per the germline V gene, CDR1 is SGHRS and CDR2 is YFSETQ. V shed 4 bases, J shed 6 bases, and the junction held 13 bases outside the gene matches. The CDR3 loop reads CASSLAAGGARDTQYF. The CDR3 DNA reads as TGCGCCAGCAGCCTGGCGGCCGGGGGGGCGAGGGATACGCAGTATTTT.

The V and J genes are TRBV28 and TRBJ1-2; 8 bases are a match to TRBD1. In germline, CDR1 is MDHEN, CDR2 SYDVKM. This CDR3 has 15 residues. V lost 5 bases and J lost 7; bases outside the gene matches: 12. The CDR3 nucleotides read TGTGCCAGCAGTCCTAGGACAGGGAAGAAAGGTGGCTACACCTTC. The encoded protein is CASSPRTGKKGGYTF.

The chain has TRBV30 and TRBJ1-5, with 9 bases aligning to TRBD1. V trimming: 2 bases; J trimming: 6 bases; junction bases outside the gene matches: 5. Germline V CDR1 and CDR2: GTSNPN, SVGIG (reference sequence). This CDR3 region has 14 residues. CDR3 amino acids: CAWSIGTGTQPQHF. The CDR3 DNA sequence: TGTGCCTGGAGTATTGGGACAGGGACTCAGCCCCAGCATTTT.

The chain recombines TRBV5-4 with TRBJ1-2; 9 bases agree with TRBD1. V shed 3 bases, J shed 3 bases, and the junction held 9 bases outside the gene matches. CDR1 and CDR2 (germline): SGHNT, YYREEE (reference sequence). The CDR3 is made up of 16 amino acids. The CDR3 region is CASSSDPQGADYGYTF. The CDR3 DNA follows: TGTGCCAGCAGCTCGGACCCACAGGGGGCGGACTATGGCTACACCTTC.